This TCR beta chain was identified in a study of cytomegalovirus exposure and HLA in healthy donors. Study-level findings and limits: A few V segments could not be told apart, such as TRBV6-2 and TRBV6-3, and were left out. Accurate prediction of most subjects' HLA-A and HLA-B alleles from TCR beta sequences was reported.

In regard to this clone: What it binds is unknown. At one of its ends the junction is not consistent with the germline gene, which may arise from a read error.

Germline V gene data show CDR1 as SEHNR and CDR2 as FQNEAQ (reference sequence). The CDR3 consists of 15 residues. The PCR employed 60 Vbeta primers together with 13 Jbeta primers. Here immunoSEQ multiplex PCR was the method, and the copy in TCRdb shows in-frame clones only, minus some. Among fewer than 200,000 clones listed, 68% were seen once. Specimen: PBMCs. This receptor was obtained from a woman between 35 and 50 years old in good health and CMV-seropositive. The chain has TRBV7-9 and TRBJ2-7, with a weak D call TRBD2 (5 bases). The CDR3 bases are TGTTCCAGCAGCTTAGAAGGAGCTAGGAGGTACGAGCAGTACTTC. This gives the protein CSSSLEGARRYEQYF.